The sequence of this T cell receptor (beta chain) was determined in a study of cytomegalovirus exposure and HLA in healthy donors. The protocol was immunoSEQ multiplex PCR, while the TCRdb copy is restricted to in-frame clones and leaves out a portion. The profile shows around 200,000 clones, 81% of them singletons. The donors were in the roughly 110-subject validation cohort, distinct from the approximately 670-subject first cohort. Points on this clone: Its specificity is unknown.

Regarding the study as a whole: The classifier reportedly diagnosed cytomegalovirus status with high sensitivity and specificity. Cytomegalovirus-associated TCR beta chains were listed, numbering roughly 150. The authors confirmed in vitro that three CMV-associated chains were specific for CMV antigens.

V shed 5 bases and J 2 bases; nucleotides not matched to a gene: 9. Germline lookup yields CDR1 SGHNT and CDR2 YYREEE (reference sequence). There are 17 residues in the CDR3. The chain is built from TRBV5-4 and TRBJ2-1; 11 nucleotides align to TRBD2. This receptor was identified in a woman aged 25-40 years in good health and CMV-seronegative. Sequencing input: PBMCs. The CDR3 loop reads CASSRGLAGGTYNEQFF. The CDR3 nucleotides are TGTGCCAGCAGTCGAGGGCTAGCGGGAGGAACCTACAATGAGCAGTTCTTC.